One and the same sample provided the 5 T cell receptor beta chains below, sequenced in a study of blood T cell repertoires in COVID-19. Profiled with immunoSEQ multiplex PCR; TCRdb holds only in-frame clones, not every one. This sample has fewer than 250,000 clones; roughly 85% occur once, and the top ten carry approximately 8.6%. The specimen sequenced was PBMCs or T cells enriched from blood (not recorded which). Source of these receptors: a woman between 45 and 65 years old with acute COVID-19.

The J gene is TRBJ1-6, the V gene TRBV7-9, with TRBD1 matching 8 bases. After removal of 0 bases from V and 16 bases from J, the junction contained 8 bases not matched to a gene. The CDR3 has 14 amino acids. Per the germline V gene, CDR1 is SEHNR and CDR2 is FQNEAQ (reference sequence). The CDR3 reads CASSLAGTGDFLHF. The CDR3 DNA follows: TGTGCCAGCAGCTTAGCGGGGACAGGTGATTTTCTCCACTTT. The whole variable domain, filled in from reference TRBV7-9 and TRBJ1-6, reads DTGVSQNPRHKITKRGQNVTFRCDPISEHNRLYWYRQTLGQGPEFLTYFQNEAQLEKSRLLSDRFSAERPKGSFSTLEIQRTEQGDSAMYLCASSLAGTGDFLHFGNGTRLTVT.

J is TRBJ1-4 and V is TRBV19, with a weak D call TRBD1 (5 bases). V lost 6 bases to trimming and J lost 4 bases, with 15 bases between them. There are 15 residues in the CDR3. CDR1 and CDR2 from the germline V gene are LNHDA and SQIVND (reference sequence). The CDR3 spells CASRKDRSNNEKLFF. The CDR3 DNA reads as TGTGCCAGTAGGAAAGACAGATCGAATAATGAAAAACTGTTTTTT.

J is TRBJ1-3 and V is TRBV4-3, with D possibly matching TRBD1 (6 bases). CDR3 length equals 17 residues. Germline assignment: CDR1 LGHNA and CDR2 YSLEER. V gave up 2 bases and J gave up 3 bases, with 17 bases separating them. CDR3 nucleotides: TGCGCCAGCAGCCAAACCATTACAGGGAGTGGTGGAAACACCATATATTTT. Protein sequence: CASSQTITGSGGNTIYF.

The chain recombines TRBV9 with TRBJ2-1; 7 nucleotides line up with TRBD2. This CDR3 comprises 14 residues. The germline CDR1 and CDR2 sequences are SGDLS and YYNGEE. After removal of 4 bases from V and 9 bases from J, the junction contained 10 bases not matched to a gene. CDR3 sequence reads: CASSPRTSLSEQFF. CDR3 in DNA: TGTGCCAGCAGCCCCCGGACTAGTCTAAGTGAGCAGTTCTTC.

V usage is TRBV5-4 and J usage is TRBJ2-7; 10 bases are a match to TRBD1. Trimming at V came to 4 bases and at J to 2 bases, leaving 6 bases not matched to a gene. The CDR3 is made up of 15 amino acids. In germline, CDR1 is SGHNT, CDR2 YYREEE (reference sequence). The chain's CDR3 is CASSLGQGTPYEQYF. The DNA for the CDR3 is TGTGCCAGCAGCCTGGGACAGGGGACACCCTACGAGCAGTACTTC.